This T cell receptor beta chain was sequenced for a study of cytomegalovirus exposure and HLA in healthy donors. 13 Jbeta primers and 60 Vbeta primers were used for the PCR. Sequenced by immunoSEQ multiplex PCR; TCRdb stores in-frame clones only, minus some. The table has roughly 190,000 clones, over 80% seen once. Germline V lookup: CDR1 MNHNS, CDR2 SASEGT. The CDR3 has 15 residues. Trimming shortened V by 1 base and J by 3 bases, and 13 bases separated the two germline ends. The V and J genes are TRBV6-1 and TRBJ2-7, with a tentative D call TRBD1 (5 bases). The sequence was collected from a woman in her forties or fifties in good health and CMV-seropositive. Sequencing was performed on PBMCs. The DNA of the CDR3 is TGTGCCAGCAGTGAAGGGCCAGGACAACTCTACGAGCAGTACTTC. Amino acids: CASSEGPGQLYEQYF.